This passage covers 27 T cell receptor beta chains from one sample sequenced in a study of shared clonotypes between healthy human individuals. Sequencing was performed with immunoSEQ multiplex PCR; in TCRdb, only in-frame clones are kept and a portion is missing. In the table there are over 2 million clones, 90% to 95% of which are singletons. Source material: naive CD4+ T cells sorted from blood. Subset meaning: CD45RA+ positively selected. The receptors were gathered from a young man in good health.

The chain links TRBV5-6 to TRBJ2-3; D gene ambiguous. Trimming pared 0 bases from V and 5 bases from J, leaving 7 bases between. Germline CDR1 SGHDT, CDR2 YYEEEE. The CDR3 is made up of 13 amino acids. CDR3 coding DNA: TGTGCCAGCAGCTTGGGTAGAAGAGATACGCAGTATTTT. Translating gives CASSLGRRDTQYF.

The gene calls are TRBV6-5 and TRBJ1-6; a possible D gene is TRBD1 (6 bases). The germline V and J ends were trimmed by 6 bases and 10 bases, with 19 bases remaining between them. The CDR3 sequence is 15 residues long. CDR1 is MNHEY, CDR2 SVGAGI, per germline. In DNA form, the CDR3 reads TGTGCCAGCAGCCGACCCCGGGACACTGGGTCACCCCTCCACTTT. This encodes CASSRPRDTGSPLHF.

This clone was seen only once. The gene calls are TRBV4-2 and TRBJ2-4; unclear D gene. CDR3 length: 13 amino acids. Germline-derived CDR1 and CDR2 are LGHNA and YNFKEQ. Between the trimmed V and J ends, which lost 2 bases and 7 bases, there was a span of 9 bases. This CDR3 is CASSQREGNIQYF. CDR3 nucleotides: TGTGCCAGCAGCCAAAGGGAAGGGAACATTCAGTACTTC.

The genes are TRBV19 and TRBJ1-2; TRBD1 matches 7 bases. The CDR3 is 12 residues long. CDR1 is LNHDA and CDR2 is SQIVND in the germline V gene (reference sequence). The junction had 4 bases not matched to a gene; V was cut back by 9 bases and J by 3 bases. In DNA, the CDR3 is TGTGCCAGCTCCCAGGGGGACTATGGCTACACCTTC. Residues: CASSQGDYGYTF.

The V and J genes are TRBV5-1 and TRBJ1-2, with no clear D. Germline CDR1 reads SGHRS; CDR2 reads YFSETQ. V lost 4 bases to trimming and J lost 1 base, with 20 bases between them. The CDR3 has 17 residues. The CDR3: CASSPNDKGKDNYGYTF. Here the CDR3 DNA reads TGCGCCAGCAGCCCCAATGACAAGGGAAAGGATAACTATGGCTACACCTTC.

The rearrangement joins TRBV5-1 to TRBJ1-1, with D maybe TRBD1 (5 bases). Trimming pared 2 bases from V and 2 bases from J, leaving 13 bases between. CDR3 length: 15 amino acids. In germline, CDR1 is SGHRS, CDR2 YFSETQ. CDR3 sequence (DNA): TGCGCCAGCAGCTTAAGTTCAGGGTCCAACACTGAAGCTTTCTTT. Protein: CASSLSSGSNTEAFF.

This chain joins TRBV30 and TRBJ2-5; 7 nucleotides agree with TRBD1. J was trimmed by 5 bases and V by 4 bases; bases with no gene match: 7. This CDR3 is built from 13 residues. Per the germline V gene, CDR1 is GTSNPN and CDR2 is SVGIG (reference sequence). The CDR3 sequence: CAWNEQGSETQYF. The CDR3, as DNA: TGTGCCTGGAACGAACAGGGGTCTGAGACCCAGTACTTC.

The chain is built from TRBV6-7 and TRBJ2-7, with D perhaps matching TRBD1 or TRBD2 (5 bases each). TRBV6-7 is sorted into the ORF group, with uncertain function. Trimming removed 1 base from V and 7 bases from J, with 20 bases in between. The CDR3 consists of 16 residues. The CDR3 reads CASSYLKGRVHWEQYF. Here the CDR3 DNA reads TGTGCCAGCAGTTACTTAAAGGGGAGAGTTCATTGGGAGCAGTACTTC.

The rearrangement joins TRBV11-3 to TRBJ2-7, with D tentatively TRBD1 (5 bases). The CDR3 is made up of 12 amino acids. Germline values: CDR1 SGHNT, CDR2 YENEEA. The V and J ends lost 5 bases and 5 bases respectively, with 10 bases between them. DNA for the CDR3: TGTGCCAGCAGCATGGGGCGGAACGAGCAGTACTTC. This codes for CASSMGRNEQYF.

The table lists this clone with a few counts. The sample contains more than one DNA sequence encoding this CDR3. The V gene is TRBV20-1, the J gene TRBJ2-5; D unclear. Germline V gene sequence: CDR1 DFQATT, CDR2 SNEGSKA (reference sequence). This CDR3 is 10 amino acids long. V lost 0 bases to trimming and J lost 5 bases, with 1 base between them. DNA of the CDR3: TGCAGTGCTAGAGAGGAGACCCAGTACTTC. It translates to CSAREETQYF.

V usage is TRBV6-1 and J usage is TRBJ2-3; 7 bases map to TRBD2. This CDR3 is built from 14 residues. The J segment lost 5 bases and the V segment lost 6 bases, leaving 8 bases of the junction unmatched. Germline lookup yields CDR1 MNHNS and CDR2 SASEGT. The CDR3 bases are TGTGCCAGCAGGATGATTGGCGGGAGAGATACGCAGTATTTT. Encoded protein: CASRMIGGRDTQYF.

The V call is TRBV7-9, the J call TRBJ1-2; 8 bases map to TRBD1. CDR3 length: 16 residues. J lost 8 bases, V lost 2 bases, and 13 bases had no gene match. CDR1 and CDR2 from the germline V gene are SEHNR and FQNEAQ (reference sequence). As DNA, the CDR3 is TGTGCCAGCAGCTTAAGCGATTCGCAGGGGGCAAGAGGCTACACCTTC. It specifies CASSLSDSQGARGYTF.

Notes on this clone: This same CDR3 is encoded by further DNA sequences in the sample. The rearrangement links TRBV5-1 to TRBJ1-2, with D possibly TRBD1 on 5 matching bases. The germline CDR1 and CDR2 sequences are SGHRS and YFSETQ. The V end lost 1 base, the J end lost 1 base, and 11 bases lay between the germline ends. There are 15 residues in the CDR3. The CDR3 spells CASSLRQGLNYGYTF. The DNA of the CDR3 is TGCGCCAGCAGCTTGCGGCAGGGCCTTAACTATGGCTACACCTTC.

V usage is TRBV10-3 and J usage is TRBJ2-5; D is perhaps TRBD1 or TRBD2 (5 bases each). Per the germline V gene, CDR1 is ENHRY and CDR2 is SYGVKD. Trimming pared 5 bases from V and 5 bases from J, leaving 18 bases between. The CDR3 is made up of 15 amino acids. In DNA, the CDR3 is TGTGCCATCAGTTTGGGTGTGGGGACCCCGGAGACCCAGTACTTC. It encodes CAISLGVGTPETQYF.

Comments on this clone: Other DNA sequences in this sample translate to the same CDR3. V usage is TRBV10-3 and J usage is TRBJ2-3; TRBD2 aligns across 8 bases. CDR1 and CDR2 from the germline V gene are ENHRY and SYGVKD. Losses at the gene ends were 6 bases for V and 0 bases for J; bases not matched to a gene: 2. CDR3 length: 14 amino acids. CDR3: CAIRSGGSTDTQYF. CDR3 nucleotide sequence: TGTGCCATCAGGAGCGGGGGAAGCACAGATACGCAGTATTTT.

The chain couples TRBV6-5 to TRBJ1-1; D call uncertain. V was trimmed by 5 bases and J by 7 bases, leaving 8 bases between them. Germline V CDR1 and CDR2: MNHEY, SVGAGI. This CDR3 is built from 11 residues. The CDR3 DNA follows: TGTGCCAGCAGTCGGATGAGTGAAGCTTTCTTT. Translated, it gives CASSRMSEAFF.

The V and J genes are TRBV7-9 and TRBJ2-1; 11 nucleotides line up with TRBD2. Unmatched junction bases numbered 9, after V lost 5 bases and J lost 6 bases. Germline V lookup: CDR1 SEHNR, CDR2 FQNEAQ (reference sequence). This CDR3 region has 16 residues. The CDR3 sequence: CASSPTRTSGLNEQFF. CDR3 DNA sequence: TGTGCCAGCAGCCCTACCCGGACTAGCGGGCTCAATGAGCAGTTCTTC.

The chain couples TRBV7-2 to TRBJ1-5, with D perhaps matching TRBD1 (5 bases). The V gene's germline CDR1 is SGHTA and CDR2 FQGNSA. Trimming stripped 3 bases from V and 2 bases from J, with 14 bases between. The CDR3 loop spans 16 amino acids. For the CDR3, the DNA is TGTGCCAGCAGCTTCTCGGGCCAAGGGGGCAATCAGCCCCAGCATTTT. It is translated as CASSFSGQGGNQPQHF.

The CDR3: CASSLVVGRDVNEQFF. CDR3 DNA sequence: TGCGCCAGCAGCTTGGTTGTGGGACGGGATGTCAATGAGCAGTTCTTC. The chain couples TRBV5-1 to TRBJ2-1; perhaps D is TRBD1 or TRBD2 (5 bases each). Germline-derived CDR1 and CDR2 are SGHRS and YFSETQ. CDR3 length: 16 residues. Trimming removed 0 bases from V and 6 bases from J, with 16 bases in between.

CDR3 sequence (DNA): TGTGCCAGCAGGCGGGGGGGCCTGGACGGGGAGCTGTTTTTT. Translating it yields CASRRGGLDGELFF. The chain joins TRBV7-8 to TRBJ2-2, with 9 bases lining up with TRBD2. The germline V gene encodes CDR1 SGHVS and CDR2 FQNEAQ. The CDR3 covers 14 residues. Trimming took 6 bases from V and 7 from J; bases not matched to a gene: 6.

V usage is TRBV30 and J usage is TRBJ1-4, with D uncertain. V was cut by 2 bases and J by 0 bases, with 10 bases left in between. Germline lookup yields CDR1 GTSNPN and CDR2 SVGIG (reference sequence). This CDR3 has 15 amino acids. The CDR3 sequence is CAWSSPGPTNEKLFF. CDR3 bases: TGTGCCTGGAGTTCCCCGGGCCCAACTAATGAAAAACTGTTTTTT.

The chain employs TRBV9 and TRBJ2-5, with TRBD2 matching over 13 bases. V trimming: 3 bases; J trimming: 2 bases; junction bases outside the gene matches: 13. This CDR3 region has 19 residues. CDR1 is SGDLS, CDR2 YYNGEE, per germline. The CDR3 region is CASSDVGTSGVRYQETQYF. CDR3 bases: TGTGCCAGCAGCGACGTCGGGACTAGCGGGGTACGATATCAAGAGACCCAGTACTTC.

This chain joins TRBV5-4 and TRBJ2-2, with no clear D. Trimming cost V 1 base and J 4 bases, with 11 bases left between them. This CDR3 contains 15 residues. Per germline, CDR1 SGHNT and CDR2 YYREEE (reference sequence). The CDR3 DNA reads as TGTGCCAGCAGCTTGAGGTCCCTCGGCACCGGGGAGCTGTTTTTT. It is translated as CASSLRSLGTGELFF.

The chain combines TRBV7-9 with TRBJ1-5, with D unclear. This CDR3 region has 14 residues. Trimming took off 5 bases at V and 0 bases at J, with 8 bases between the two ends. The germline CDR1 and CDR2 sequences are SEHNR and FQNEAQ (reference sequence). CDR3 nucleotide sequence: TGTGCCAGCAGCAACGAGGGTAGCAATCAGCCCCAGCATTTT. It codes for CASSNEGSNQPQHF.

This rearrangement joins TRBV19 to TRBJ2-5, with a possible D match to TRBD1 (5 bases). This CDR3 has 14 amino acids. CDR1 and CDR2 (germline): LNHDA, SQIVND (reference sequence). Trimming took 4 bases from V and 1 from J, leaving 10 bases between them. CDR3 sequence (DNA): TGTGCCAGTAGTAAGAGACAGACCCAAGAGACCCAGTACTTC. Residues: CASSKRQTQETQYF.

The rearrangement uses TRBV5-4 and TRBJ2-5; D is possibly TRBD1 or TRBD2 (5 bases each). The CDR3 sequence is 14 residues long. The V end lost 3 bases, the J end lost 5 bases, and 14 bases lay between the germline ends. The germline gives CDR1 SGHNT, CDR2 YYREEE (reference sequence). The CDR3 nucleotides read TGTGCCAGCAGCTCCGGGACCCCAGTCGAGACCCAGTACTTC. This translates into CASSSGTPVETQYF.

CDR3 amino acids: CASSPRQGAGGYTF. The CDR3, as DNA: TGTGCCAGCAGCCCACGACAGGGGGCAGGCGGCTACACCTTC. The rearrangement uses TRBV7-3 and TRBJ1-2; 10 bases are a match to TRBD1. Germline V lookup: CDR1 SGHTA, CDR2 FQGTGA. CDR3 length: 14 residues. V lost 5 bases and J lost 8; bases outside the gene matches: 8.